The 24 T cell receptor beta chains below were found in one sample sequenced in a study of CD8 T cells in ankylosing spondylitis. Each CDR3 protein is one row after TCRdb ran MiXCR on the 5' RACE reads. The sample yields about 30,000 distinct CDR3 sequences, over 12% seen once. Sequenced material: blood. The receptors derive from a male donor with ankylosing spondylitis or in good health (not recorded which).

V gene TRBV2 combines with J gene TRBJ2-3, with unresolved D. The CDR3 is 16 residues long. Trimming left V 3 bases short and J 0 bases short, with 13 bases between. Germline CDR1 SNHLY, CDR2 FYNNEI. The CDR3: CASSDGRIPSTDTQYF. In DNA form, the CDR3 reads TGTGCCAGCAGTGATGGGCGAATTCCTAGCACAGATACGCAGTATTTT.

The V call is TRBV4-3, the J call TRBJ1-4, with 9 nucleotides matching TRBD1. V shed 1 base, J shed 4 bases, and the junction held 1 base outside the gene matches. CDR1 and CDR2 from the germline V gene are LGHNA and YSLEER. The CDR3 consists of 15 residues. The CDR3: CASSQGDRVNEKLFF. As DNA, the CDR3 is TGCGCCAGCAGCCAAGGGGACAGGGTTAATGAAAAACTGTTTTTT.

This clonotype was seen more than once but under ten times. This chain links TRBV7-6 with TRBJ1-6, with D possibly being TRBD1 (5 bases). The V and J ends lost 4 bases and 7 bases respectively, with 17 bases between them. The CDR3 is 16 residues long. Germline lookup yields CDR1 SGHVS and CDR2 FNYEAQ. DNA for the CDR3: TGTGCCAGCAGCTCCAACCCCATGAGGGACAATTCACCCCTCCACTTT. Protein sequence: CASSSNPMRDNSPLHF.

This sequence joins TRBV4-3 and TRBJ1-1, with no clear D. V lost 0 bases, J lost 4 bases, and 9 bases lay in between. Germline CDR1 is LGHNA and CDR2 is YSLEER. This CDR3 spans 14 amino acids. The CDR3 DNA reads as TGCGCCAGCAGCCAAGATATTAGCTCCACTGAAGCTTTCTTT. Protein: CASSQDISSTEAFF.

This sequence joins TRBV11-2 and TRBJ2-2; the D call may be TRBD1 or TRBD2 (5 bases each). The germline V gene has CDR1 SGHAT and CDR2 FQNNGV. V gave up 5 bases and J gave up 1 base, with 17 bases separating them. The length of the CDR3 is 17 residues. CDR3 region: CASSPPARGWNTGELFF. The CDR3 DNA follows: TGTGCCAGCAGCCCGCCAGCGAGGGGCTGGAACACCGGGGAGCTGTTTTTT.

The rearrangement joins TRBV7-2 to TRBJ2-1; TRBD2 aligns across 10 bases. This CDR3 comprises 16 residues. Germline V CDR1 and CDR2: SGHTA, FQGNSA. V was clipped by 5 bases and J by 6 bases; unmatched bases: 10. CDR3 residues: CASSPNGGTSVNEQFF. In DNA, the CDR3 is TGTGCCAGCAGCCCAAACGGAGGGACTAGCGTCAATGAGCAGTTCTTC.

This clonotype was counted between two and nine times. The chain joins TRBV10-3 to TRBJ2-1; 7 bases fit TRBD2. Trimming removed 7 bases from V and 9 bases from J; junction bases left unmatched: 9. CDR1 and CDR2 (germline): ENHRY, SYGVKD. This CDR3 is built from 13 residues. This chain's CDR3 is CAIKILATAEQFF. CDR3 DNA: TGTGCCATCAAGATACTAGCGACCGCTGAGCAGTTCTTC.

This clonotype was counted only a few times. The chain joins TRBV12-3 or TRBV12-4 to TRBJ1-1; D gene unclear. The CDR3 length is 13 residues. V was trimmed by 2 bases and J by 1 base, leaving 5 bases between them. CDR3: CASSLKENTEAFF. The CDR3 nucleotides read TGTGCCAGCAGTTTAAAGGAGAACACTGAAGCTTTCTTT.

The table lists this clonotype with a few counts. The chain combines TRBV3-1 with TRBJ2-3, with 14 nucleotides matching TRBD2. Germline V gives CDR1 LGHDT, CDR2 YNNKEL (reference sequence). The CDR3 is made up of 15 amino acids. Germline trimming cut 1 base from V and 10 bases from J; bases unmatched to any gene: 4. CDR3 region: CASSQVGTSGGPQYF. As DNA, the CDR3 is TGTGCCAGCAGCCAAGTTGGGACTAGCGGGGGCCCGCAGTATTTT.

This clonotype came up a few times. Sequence at one end of the junction differs from germline and may be a read error. The chain combines TRBV7-7 with TRBJ2-2; 7 bases line up with TRBD1. Per germline, CDR1 SSHAT and CDR2 FNYEAQ (reference sequence). The CDR3 is made up of 14 amino acids. CDR3: CASSWDRPTGELFF. The CDR3 coding sequence is TGTGCTAGCAGCTGGGACAGACCAACCGGGGAGCTGTTTTTT.

The chain carries TRBV10-3 and TRBJ2-1; weak D call: TRBD2 (6 bases). The CDR3 runs 13 residues. Trimming took off 2 bases at V and 6 bases at J, with 8 bases between the two ends. CDR1 ENHRY and CDR2 SYGVKD come from the germline V gene. The CDR3 here is CAISEGTPNEQFF. As DNA, the CDR3 is TGTGCCATCAGTGAGGGGACTCCCAATGAGCAGTTCTTC.

This clonotype was counted a few times. The J gene is TRBJ2-7, the V gene TRBV15; 8 nucleotides align to TRBD1. V was pared by 8 bases and J by 7 bases, with 7 bases of the junction left unmatched. CDR3 length equals 12 residues. CDR1 LNHNV and CDR2 YYDKDF come from the germline V gene (reference sequence). CDR3 amino acids: CATGGRGLEQYV. CDR3 DNA: TGTGCCACCGGGGGCAGGGGGCTTGAGCAGTACGTC.

This clonotype was counted a few times. The CDR3 region is CASDGRNEQFF. The CDR3, as DNA: TGTGCCAGTGACGGGAGGAATGAGCAGTTCTTC. The genes are TRBV28 and TRBJ2-1; TRBD2 matches 7 bases. The germline CDR1 and CDR2 sequences are MDHEN and SYDVKM. The ends lost 9 bases at V and 7 bases at J; junction bases unmatched: 3. The CDR3 loop spans 11 amino acids.

The CDR3 nucleotides are TGTGCCAGCAGCCCCTGGGGAACGAATTCACCCCTCCACTTT. It codes for CASSPWGTNSPLHF. The V gene is TRBV6-2 or TRBV6-3, the J gene TRBJ1-6; D call uncertain. CDR1 and CDR2 from the germline V gene are MNHEY and SVGEGT. Trimming took off 6 bases at V and 7 bases at J, with 13 bases between the two ends. This CDR3 is built from 14 residues.

The sample holds a few counts of this clonotype. V gene TRBV6-6 combines with J gene TRBJ2-7; a weak D match, TRBD2 (6 bases). This CDR3 has 12 amino acids. Per the germline V gene, CDR1 is MNHNY and CDR2 is SVGAGI (reference sequence). V gave up 6 bases and J gave up 4 bases, with 10 bases separating them. The DNA of the CDR3 is TGTGCCAGCAGCCCCGGGGGATACGAGCAGTACTTC. Protein sequence: CASSPGGYEQYF.

The table lists this clonotype with a few counts. This chain uses TRBV29-1 with TRBJ2-5, with a weak D call TRBD2 (5 bases). Trimming left V 3 bases short and J 2 bases short, with 13 bases between. Per germline, CDR1 SQVTM and CDR2 ANQGSEA. This CDR3 has 14 amino acids. CDR3 in amino acids: CSVDVGGFQETQYF. The DNA of the CDR3 is TGCAGCGTTGATGTCGGAGGCTTTCAAGAGACCCAGTACTTC.

In this sample, this clonotype turned up many times. This chain connects TRBV29-1 to TRBJ2-5, with D unresolved. The CDR3 totals 13 residues. Trimming shortened V by 5 bases and J by 5 bases, and 15 bases separated the two germline ends. Germline values: CDR1 SQVTM, CDR2 ANQGSEA. The CDR3 sequence: CSVSKAVGETQYF. CDR3 DNA sequence: TGCAGCGTTTCCAAGGCGGTTGGCGAGACCCAGTACTTC.

This clonotype was picked up a small number of times. The chain employs TRBV20-1 and TRBJ1-1, with a possible D match to TRBD1 (5 bases). Per the germline V gene, CDR1 is DFQATT and CDR2 is SNEGSKA (reference sequence). CDR3 length: 13 amino acids. CDR3 amino acids: CSLPGGVGTEAFF. The CDR3 bases are TGCAGCCTTCCTGGGGGGGTGGGCACTGAAGCTTTCTTT.

The chain employs TRBV28 and TRBJ2-7; 9 bases are a match to TRBD2. CDR3 length equals 15 residues. The V and J ends lost 6 bases and 3 bases, in that order; junction bases with no gene match: 9. Looked up from germline, CDR1 is MDHEN and CDR2 is SYDVKM. CDR3 sequence reads: CASRTPLAGYYEQYF. In nucleotides, the CDR3 is TGTGCCAGCAGGACCCCTCTAGCGGGATACTACGAGCAGTACTTC.

There are a few counts of this clonotype. The chain has TRBV20-1 and TRBJ1-2; TRBD1 is a possible D gene (5 bases). The CDR3 contains 15 residues. In germline, CDR1 is DFQATT, CDR2 SNEGSKA (reference sequence). V gave up 3 bases and J gave up 7 bases, with 21 bases separating them. CDR3 DNA sequence: TGCAGTGCTAGGGGTCTTGGCAGGGAGTCCGCTGGCTACACCTTC. The encoded protein is CSARGLGRESAGYTF.

The table lists this clonotype with a few counts. The V call is TRBV20-1, the J call TRBJ1-2; D remains unclear. The germline V gene has CDR1 DFQATT and CDR2 SNEGSKA (reference sequence). Trimming pared 2 bases from V and 4 bases from J, leaving 11 bases between. This CDR3 comprises 13 residues. The CDR3 region is CSARMPGGYGYTF. In DNA, the CDR3 is TGCAGTGCTAGAATGCCGGGAGGCTATGGCTACACCTTC.

This clonotype was found a few times. J is TRBJ2-2 and V is TRBV6-2 or TRBV6-3, with TRBD1 as a possible D gene (6 bases). CDR3 length: 15 residues. V dropped 7 bases and J dropped 0 bases, with 12 bases sitting between them. Per germline, CDR1 MNHEY and CDR2 SVGEGT. CDR3 sequence reads: CASTLAGANTGELFF. Here the CDR3 DNA reads TGTGCCAGCACTCTGGCAGGGGCGAACACCGGGGAGCTGTTTTTT.

V is TRBV30 and J is TRBJ1-1; the D gene is possibly TRBD1 (6 bases). The V gene lost 5 bases and the J gene lost 13 bases, with 20 bases spanning the gap. CDR3 length: 12 residues. Germline loops: CDR1 GTSNPN, CDR2 SVGIG (reference sequence). The CDR3 nucleotides read TGTGCCTGGGTTACCTGGGACACCAAGGATTTCTTT. Its protein is CAWVTWDTKDFF.

This clonotype was seen a few times. The chain joins TRBV7-3 to TRBJ2-2; 14 bases agree with TRBD2. After removal of 5 bases from V and 5 bases from J, the junction contained 4 bases not matched to a gene. The germline CDR1 and CDR2 sequences are SGHTA and FQGTGA. The CDR3 consists of 16 residues. The CDR3 coding sequence is TGTGCCAGCAGCGAGACTAGCGGGAGGGCTACCGGGGAGCTGTTTTTT. Translating it yields CASSETSGRATGELFF.